This entry features one T cell receptor (beta chain) sequence. Its target is unknown. TCRdb's table, derived via immunoSEQ multiplex PCR, lists solely in-frame clones and lacks some. The table shows 85,000 to 95,000 clones, with 91% occurring only once. In germline, CDR1 is GTSNPN, CDR2 SVGIG (reference sequence). V was cut by 2 bases and J by 6 bases, with 14 bases left in between. The CDR3 totals 14 residues. This sample is drawn from a study of OX40 agonist ivuxolimab in advanced cancers. For the study at large: Eligibility admitted prior anti-PD-1, anti-PD-L1 or anti-CTLA-4 therapy; 40% had some.

Study-wide results and limits: CD4+ and CD8+ blood T cells expanded clonally by week 6 at 0.1 to 3.0 mg/kg.

The sequence derives from an adult with an advanced solid tumor such as melanoma, head and neck, liver or kidney cancer. The material was CD4+ or CD8+ T cells sorted from blood, obtained in a trial of the OX40 agonist ivuxolimab. The chain carries TRBV30 and TRBJ1-5; D remains unclear. CDR3 amino acids: CAWSFAGGGQPQHF. CDR3 sequence (DNA): TGTGCCTGGAGTTTCGCGGGAGGCGGTCAGCCCCAGCATTTT.